This T cell receptor (beta chain) was documented in a study of OX40 agonist ivuxolimab in advanced cancers. About the research overall: Treatment of patients was with ivuxolimab, an agonistic anti-OX40 (CD134) antibody. The study gave patients intravenous ivuxolimab at 0.01 to 10 mg/kg every 2 weeks.

Whole-study findings and limits: Expanded clones were, on average, more numerous among CD8+ T cells than CD4+.

There are 16 residues in the CDR3. Trimming at V came to 7 bases and at J to 1 base, leaving 12 bases not matched to a gene. Germline-derived CDR1 and CDR2 are SGHTA and FQGNSA. Worth noting for this clone: What it recognizes is unknown.

Data came from immunoSEQ multiplex PCR; TCRdb stores just in-frame clones and leaves some out. The sample shows some 78,000 clones, around 94% of them seen only once. The chain employs TRBV7-2 and TRBJ1-1, with TRBD1 matching over 7 bases. The sequenced sample was CD4+ or CD8+ T cells sorted from blood, obtained in a trial of the OX40 agonist ivuxolimab. The sequence was obtained from an adult with an advanced solid tumor such as melanoma, head and neck, liver or kidney cancer. The CDR3 here is CASTPDGQGGNTEAFF. Here the CDR3 DNA reads TGTGCCAGCACCCCAGACGGTCAGGGGGGGAACACTGAAGCTTTCTTT.